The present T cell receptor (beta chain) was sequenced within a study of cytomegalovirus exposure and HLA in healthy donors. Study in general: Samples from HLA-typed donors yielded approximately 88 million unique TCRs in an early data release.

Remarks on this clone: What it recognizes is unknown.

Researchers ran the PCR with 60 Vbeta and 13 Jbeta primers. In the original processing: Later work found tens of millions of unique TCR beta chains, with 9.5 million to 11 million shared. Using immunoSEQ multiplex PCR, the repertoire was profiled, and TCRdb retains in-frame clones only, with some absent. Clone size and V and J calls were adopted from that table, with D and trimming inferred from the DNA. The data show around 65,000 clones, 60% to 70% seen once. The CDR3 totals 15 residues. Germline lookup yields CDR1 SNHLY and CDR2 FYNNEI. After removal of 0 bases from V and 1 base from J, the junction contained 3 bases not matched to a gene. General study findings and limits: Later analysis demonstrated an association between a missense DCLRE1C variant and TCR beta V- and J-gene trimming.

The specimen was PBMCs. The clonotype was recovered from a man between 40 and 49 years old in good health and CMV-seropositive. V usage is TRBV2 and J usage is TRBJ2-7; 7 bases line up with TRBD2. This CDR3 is CASSEALGLSYEQYF. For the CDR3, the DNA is TGTGCCAGCAGTGAAGCGCTGGGACTATCCTACGAGCAGTACTTC. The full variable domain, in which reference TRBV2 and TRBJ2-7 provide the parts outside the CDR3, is EPEVTQTPSHQVTQMGQEVILRCVPISNHLYFYWYRQILGQKVEFLVSFYNNEISEKSEIFDDQFSVERPDGSNFTLKIRSTKLEDSAMYFCASSEALGLSYEQYFGPGTRLTVT.